This TCR beta chain was sequenced during a study of blood T cell repertoires in COVID-19. For the study at large: Both acute and convalescent COVID-19 samples were obtained from the United States, Italy and Spain. Sources were T cells, B-cell-depleted T cells, or PBMCs; the material itself was cDNA or gDNA.

In the original processing: How many nucleated cells were present was estimated from reference gene primer amplification. Using immunoSEQ multiplex PCR, the repertoire was profiled, and TCRdb retains in-frame clones only, with some absent. V, J and clone size are taken as reported in that table, and D and trimming were inferred from the DNA itself. Among 35,000 to 45,000 clones listed, 85% to 95% were seen once. Germline CDR1 is MNHEY and CDR2 is SMNVEV (reference sequence). This CDR3 is 16 amino acids long. With V trimmed by 3 bases and J by 4 bases, 3 bases remained unmatched. Sequenced: peripheral blood. The TCR originated in a man aged 45-65 years with active COVID-19. The chain joins TRBV27 to TRBJ2-5; 15 bases match TRBD2. Here the CDR3 reads CASSFRTSGRAETQYF. CDR3 bases: TGTGCCAGCAGTTTCCGGACTAGCGGGAGGGCAGAGACCCAGTACTTC.